The 8 T cell receptor beta chains in this list originate from one sample, sequenced in a study of T cells in Graves' hyperthyroidism and ophthalmopathy. RNA transcripts provided the source from which TCR beta CDR3 regions were amplified. HTBI primers were used for first-round RT-PCR of the TCR CDR3. MiXCR was run by TCRdb on the multiplex PCR reads, yielding one entry per CDR3 protein. This sample has around 350,000 distinct CDR3 sequences, with just under 25% found just once. The material sequenced was blood. Every receptor here comes from a man aged 45-60 years with Graves' hyperthyroidism.

This chain uses TRBV10-3 with TRBJ2-3; 8 bases map to TRBD1. The V segment lost 7 bases and the J segment 2 bases; nucleotides outside the gene matches: 8. The CDR3 is made up of 15 amino acids. Germline values: CDR1 ENHRY, CDR2 SYGVKD. In nucleotides, the CDR3 is TGTGCCATCAAGACCGGGACAGGTCCCACAGATACGCAGTATTTT. As protein: CAIKTGTGPTDTQYF.

The table lists this clonotype with many counts. The chain links TRBV30 to TRBJ1-5; D remains ambiguous. This CDR3 contains 13 residues. V was cut by 0 bases and J by 6 bases, with 9 bases left in between. In germline, CDR1 is GTSNPN, CDR2 SVGIG (reference sequence). The CDR3 region is CAWSVNGRQPQHF. Here the CDR3 DNA reads TGTGCCTGGAGTGTAAATGGGCGTCAGCCCCAGCATTTT.

This chain joins TRBV20-1 and TRBJ2-3, with 8 bases aligning to TRBD2. This CDR3 region has 17 residues. Trimming removed 2 bases from V and 2 bases from J; junction bases left unmatched: 12. CDR1 and CDR2 from the germline V gene are DFQATT and SNEGSKA (reference sequence). CDR3 amino acids: CSARRLTGGINTDTQYF. CDR3 nucleotides: TGCAGTGCTAGACGGTTAACGGGGGGGATAAACACAGATACGCAGTATTTT.

The table lists this clonotype with a count of one. The chain has TRBV19 and TRBJ2-1; 12 bases match TRBD2. V was pared by 6 bases and J by 6 bases, with 9 bases of the junction left unmatched. CDR1 is LNHDA and CDR2 is SQIVND in the germline V gene (reference sequence). This CDR3 region has 16 residues. The CDR3 coding sequence is TGTGCCAGTAGCGTCCTCGGACTAGCGGGAACCAATGAGCAGTTCTTC. Amino acid sequence: CASSVLGLAGTNEQFF.

The chain recombines TRBV20-1 with TRBJ2-7; 9 nucleotides agree with TRBD2. The trim removed 3 bases at V and 2 bases at J, leaving 11 bases unmatched. Germline lookup yields CDR1 DFQATT and CDR2 SNEGSKA (reference sequence). The CDR3 is made up of 16 amino acids. The CDR3 loop reads CSARGTIAGVAYEQYF. Here the CDR3 DNA reads TGCAGTGCTAGGGGCACTATAGCGGGAGTAGCCTACGAGCAGTACTTC.

The chain combines TRBV18 with TRBJ2-2, with D unclear. CDR1 and CDR2 from the germline V gene are KGHSH and LQKENI. V dropped 2 bases and J dropped 3 bases, with 10 bases sitting between them. The CDR3 contains 15 residues. CDR3 coding DNA: TGTGCCAGCTCACCAGGCGACAACTACACCGGGGAGCTGTTTTTT. It encodes CASSPGDNYTGELFF. Combining the CDR3 with reference TRBV18 and TRBJ2-2 gives the whole variable domain NAGVMQNPRHLVRRRGQEARLRCSPMKGHSHVYWYRQLPEEGLKFMVYLQKENIIDESGMPKERFSAEFPKEGPSILRIQQVVRGDSAAYFCASSPGDNYTGELFFGEGSRLTVL.

The chain joins TRBV28 to TRBJ1-4; no clear D. Trimming removed 3 bases from V and 7 bases from J, with 12 bases in between. The germline V gene encodes CDR1 MDHEN and CDR2 SYDVKM. The CDR3 spans 14 residues. The CDR3 here is CASSLLGTFEKLFF. The CDR3 DNA reads TGTGCCAGCAGTTTGCTGGGCACCTTTGAAAAACTGTTTTTT.

This clonotype was observed a few times. The CDR3 region has the DNA TGCAGCGTCCGGGACAGGGGGCTCGGGAACACTGAAGCTTTCTTT. Encoded protein: CSVRDRGLGNTEAFF. V is TRBV29-1 and J is TRBJ1-1, with 12 bases aligning to TRBD1. The CDR3 is 15 residues long. Unmatched junction bases numbered 6, after V lost 6 bases and J lost 1 base. Germline V gene data show CDR1 as SQVTM and CDR2 as ANQGSEA. The whole variable domain, filled in from reference TRBV29-1 and TRBJ1-1, reads SAVISQKPSRDICQRGTSLTIQCQVDSQVTMMFWYRQQPGQSLTLIATANQGSEATYESGFVIDKFPISRPNLTFSTLTVSNMSPEDSSIYLCSVRDRGLGNTEAFFGQGTRLTVV.